This is a list of T cell receptor beta chains from one sample in a study of identical twins. TCRdb fed the 5' RACE reads into MiXCR, producing one record per CDR3 protein. The sample records some 690,000 distinct CDR3 sequences, approximately 22% being singletons. This same sample was also taken into another study, of T cells expressing NK-cell markers.

Sequencing used PBMCs. Source of these receptors: a woman younger than 30 in good health. Each CDR3 is given with its conserved first and last residue. The D gene is left open where the match is weak. Where a row states a size, it is once, few, many or the class of an expanded clone; other rows omit it.

TRBV3-1,NA,TRBJ2-3,17,TRBD2,TGTGCCAGCAGCCAAGCAAGGCTAGCGGGAGTCCCAGATACGCAGTATTTT,CASSQARLAGVPDTQYF
TRBV7-9,NA,TRBJ2-1,14,NA,TGTGCCAGCAGCTCACTACGTGTGAGGGGGGAGCAGTTCTTC,CASSSLRVRGEQFF
TRBV4-3,NA,TRBJ1-1,16,NA,TGCGCCAGCAGCCAACCCGGAGGGGGGGAGAACACTGAAGCTTTCTTT,CASSQPGGGENTEAFF
TRBV7-2,NA,TRBJ2-1,15,TRBD2,TGTGCCAGCAGCTATGGGGGACTAGCGGGTTTTGAGCAGTTCTTC,CASSYGGLAGFEQFF
TRBV20-1,few,TRBJ2-1,14,TRBD2,TGCAGCTCACAGGAAGCGGGGGGTTACAATGAGCAGTTCTTC,CSSQEAGGYNEQFF
TRBV12-3/TRBV12-4,few,TRBJ1-3,16,TRBD1,TGTGCCAGCAGGCGGGACAGGACCTTCTCTGGAAACACCATATATTTT,CASRRDRTFSGNTIYF
TRBV20-1,NA,TRBJ2-7,14,NA,TGCAGTGCTAGAGGGTCAGGGTTTTCCTACGAGCAGTACTTC,CSARGSGFSYEQYF
TRBV27,few,TRBJ2-1,18,TRBD2,TGTGCCAGCAGTTTAATACTAGCGGGAGTATCATCGCGTAATGAGCAGTTCTTC,CASSLILAGVSSRNEQFF
TRBV5-1,NA,TRBJ2-5,14,NA,TGCGCCAGCAGCTTGGGTAGGATAGAAGAGACCCAGTACTTC,CASSLGRIEETQYF
TRBV12-3/TRBV12-4,few,TRBJ2-3,15,NA,TGTGCCAGCAGTACATATCCAGAAACCCCAGATACGCAGTATTTT,CASSTYPETPDTQYF
TRBV18,NA,TRBJ2-3,15,TRBD2,TGTGCCAGCCGAGTGAGCGGGGGAAGCACAGATACGCAGTATTTT,CASRVSGGSTDTQYF
TRBV20-1,few,TRBJ2-5,12,NA,TGCAGTGCGCCGTTCCGGCAAGAGACCCAGTACTTC,CSAPFRQETQYF
TRBV29-1,NA,TRBJ2-1,12,TRBD2,TGCAGCGTTGCGGGACTAGTGAATGAGCAGTTCTTC,CSVAGLVNEQFF
TRBV2,NA,TRBJ2-3,14,TRBD2,TGTGCCAGCAGTGAACTAGCGGGCACAGATACGCAGTATTTT,CASSELAGTDTQYF
TRBV7-2,few,TRBJ1-5,15,NA,TGTGCCAGCAGCTTACAAAGCGGCACGTATCAGCCCCAGCATTTT,CASSLQSGTYQPQHF
TRBV20-1,few,TRBJ1-4,11,NA,TGCAGTGCTATCCTTAATGAAAAACTGTTTTTT,CSAILNEKLFF
TRBV5-1,few,TRBJ2-1,16,TRBD2,TGCGCCAGCAGCTTGGCCGATAGCGGGGGTTTGACTGGGCAGTTCTTC,CASSLADSGGLTGQFF
TRBV9,few,TRBJ1-3,14,NA,TGTGCCAGCACCGGAGATGGGGGGGGGAACACCATATATTTT,CASTGDGGGNTIYF
TRBV6-2/TRBV6-3,few,TRBJ2-7,17,TRBD1,TGTGCCAGCAGTTACGGGACAGTCCTTGGGGACCTCTACGAGCAGTACTTC,CASSYGTVLGDLYEQYF
TRBV5-1,few,TRBJ2-1,16,TRBD2,TGCGCCAGCAGCGAGGGTAGCGGGGACTCCTACAATGAGCAGTTCTTC,CASSEGSGDSYNEQFF
TRBV20-1,few,TRBJ1-3,11,NA,TGCAGTGCTTACGCTGGAAACACCATATATTTT,CSAYAGNTIYF
TRBV5-1,NA,TRBJ2-1,16,TRBD2,TGCGCCAGCAGCTTGGGGGGACTAGCGGGAAGTAATGAGCAGTTCTTC,CASSLGGLAGSNEQFF
TRBV12-3/TRBV12-4,NA,TRBJ2-7,16,TRBD2,TGTGCCAGCAGCCTAGCGGGAGGGATCGAGGCCGACGAGCAGTACTTC,CASSLAGGIEADEQYF
TRBV29-1,NA,TRBJ1-5,12,NA,TGCAGCGTCCTCATCAACAATCAGCCCCAGCATTTT,CSVLINNQPQHF
TRBV6-2/TRBV6-3,NA,TRBJ2-2,18,TRBD2,TGTGCCAGCAGTTACTCGAGGTCGAGCGGGGGTTTCACCGGGGAGCTGTTTTTT,CASSYSRSSGGFTGELFF
TRBV11-2,NA,TRBJ2-1,11,NA,TGTGCCAGCAGCGTCCTTTATGAGCAGTTCTTC,CASSVLYEQFF
TRBV20-1,NA,TRBJ2-6,16,TRBD1,TGCAGTGCTTGGACCCAGGGGGCCCCTGGGGCCAACGTCCTGACTTTC,CSAWTQGAPGANVLTF
TRBV21-1,once,TRBJ2-7,14,NA,TGTGCCAGCAGCAAACCCGACTGGGCCTACGAGCAGTACTTC,CASSKPDWAYEQYF
TRBV6-5,NA,TRBJ1-2,12,NA,TGTGCCAGCAGCTCCCGTCAGTATGGCTACACCTTC,CASSSRQYGYTF
TRBV28,NA,TRBJ2-7,14,NA,TGTGCCAGCAGTTTCGGCGGGAACGCCTACGAGCAGTACTTC,CASSFGGNAYEQYF
TRBV9,many,TRBJ2-7,15,NA,TGTGCCAGCAGCGTCGAGGACGCTAGGATTAGCGAGCAGTACTTC,CASSVEDARISEQYF
TRBV12-3/TRBV12-4,NA,TRBJ1-1,12,TRBD1,TGTGCCACGACAGGGTATGACACTGAAGCTTTCTTT,CATTGYDTEAFF
TRBV5-1,many,TRBJ2-7,15,TRBD1,TGCGCCAGCAGGCCTGGGACAGAAGGCTCCTACGAGCAGTACTTC,CASRPGTEGSYEQYF
TRBV7-2,NA,TRBJ1-1,14,NA,TGTGCCAGCAGCTTTATGGACAGGAACACTGAAGCTTTCTTT,CASSFMDRNTEAFF
TRBV5-1,many,TRBJ2-2,15,NA,TGCGCCACGAAGGGGGGACAATCGAACACCGGGGAGCTGTTTTTT,CATKGGQSNTGELFF
TRBV29-1,few,TRBJ2-1,15,NA,TGCAGCGTTGGAAGGGGATGGCAGGGTGGCAATGAGCAGTTCTTC,CSVGRGWQGGNEQFF
TRBV7-9,NA,TRBJ2-3,12,NA,TGTGCCAGCAGCCCGTCCCCAGATACGCAGTATTTT,CASSPSPDTQYF
TRBV5-1,NA,TRBJ1-1,16,TRBD1,TGCGCCAGCAGCTTGGCGTGGACAGGGAGAGTCACTGAAGCTTTCTTT,CASSLAWTGRVTEAFF
TRBV20-1,few,TRBJ2-5,13,NA,TGCAGTGCTAGTCCGGGCGCAACAGAGACCCAGTACTTC,CSASPGATETQYF
TRBV20-1,NA,TRBJ1-6,12,NA,TGCAGTGCTATCAGGGGAGGTTCACCCCTCCACTTT,CSAIRGGSPLHF
TRBV24-1,few,TRBJ2-1,12,NA,TGTGCCACCAGTGACACCGACAATGAGCAGTTCTTC,CATSDTDNEQFF
TRBV2,NA,TRBJ2-5,12,TRBD1,TGTGCCAGCAGGGACAGGCTGGAGACCCAGTACTTC,CASRDRLETQYF
TRBV5-1,many,TRBJ1-4,15,NA,TGCGCCAGCAGCAAGGTCGGCAGGGGATTGGAAAAACTGTTTTTT,CASSKVGRGLEKLFF
TRBV3-1,NA,TRBJ2-7,13,NA,TGTGCCAGCAGCAGAGGCTCGCGGGGCGAGCAGTACTTC,CASSRGSRGEQYF
TRBV9,many,TRBJ2-3,12,NA,TGTGCCAGCAGCGCCAGCGTGGATACGCAGTATTTT,CASSASVDTQYF
TRBV5-1,few,TRBJ2-7,17,TRBD2,TGCGCCAGCAGCTCGGGACACGGACTAGCGGGAGCCTACGAGCAGTACTTC,CASSSGHGLAGAYEQYF
TRBV20-1,NA,TRBJ2-7,13,NA,TGCAGTGCTCCAGGTGTTCGGGGCTACGAGCAGTACTTC,CSAPGVRGYEQYF
TRBV12-3/TRBV12-4,many,TRBJ1-5,13,NA,TGTGCCAGCAGCCGGACACCCGATCAGCCCCAGCATTTT,CASSRTPDQPQHF
TRBV5-1,few,TRBJ1-1,13,NA,TGCGCCAGCAGCCCCCACGATAACACTGAAGCTTTCTTT,CASSPHDNTEAFF
TRBV6-1,NA,TRBJ2-7,15,NA,TGTGCCAGTAAACTTATCGGGGAAAGCTCCTACGAGCAGTACTTC,CASKLIGESSYEQYF
TRBV3-1,NA,TRBJ2-1,12,NA,TGTGCCAGCAGCCAAGGGGCGGGGCGGCAGTTCTTC,CASSQGAGRQFF
TRBV5-1,NA,TRBJ2-5,15,NA,TGCGCCAGCAGCTTGACTAGCCCCGGGGGAGAGACCCAGTACTTC,CASSLTSPGGETQYF
TRBV20-1,few,TRBJ1-4,13,NA,TGCAGTGCTAGACAGGGAAGGGATGAAAAACTGTTTTTT,CSARQGRDEKLFF